The present T cell receptor (beta chain) was sequenced within a study of Ad26.COV2.S vaccination and SARS-CoV-2 variants (dated by TCRdb to the early 2020s). Notes on the research overall: Donors in the vaccine arm were drawn from COV1001, a phase I-IIa trial of Ad26.COV2.S in healthy adults that was multicentre, randomized, double-blind and placebo-controlled. Ad26.COV2.S was given intramuscularly at 5x10^10 or 1x10^11 viral particles, as a single shot or as two shots 56 days apart. A total of around 32 samples were included in the TCR-sequenced set, comprising roughly 20 Ad26.COV2.S vaccine recipients, 5 placebo recipients and 8 SARS-CoV-2 convalescent individuals. Investigators remained blinded to trial group allocation during experiments and outcome assessment. Sequencing of the TCRbeta repertoire served to evaluate the specificity and breadth of SARS-CoV-2-reactive T cell receptors following Ad26.COV2.S vaccination. Participants in the trial were split at random into five groups of five each, receiving low-dose or high-dose Ad26.COV2.S once or twice, or else placebo on both occasions.

TCRbeta CDR3 regions were sequenced with the immunoSEQ Assay. After extraction, genomic DNA underwent amplification by bias-controlled multiplex PCR, followed by high-throughput sequencing. The authors' pipeline ran thus. Collapsing and filtering of sequences were performed to quantify the absolute abundance of each unique TCRbeta CDR3 region. T cell fraction was estimated by normalizing TCRbeta template counts to usable DNA, which was measured by amplifying reference genes present in all nucleated cells. Repertoire TCRs were annotated as SARS-CoV-2-specific by exact matching of V gene, CDR3 amino acid sequence and J gene to a known reactive TCR set. The reference SARS-CoV-2 TCR set came from MIRA and was filtered for enrichment in COVID-19-positive ImmuneCODE repertoires, removing public or cross-reactive TCRs. Based on the MIRA antigens, annotated TCRs were further analysed at the level of specific ORF or position within ORF. Depth was the summed frequency of annotated unique rearrangements, while breadth was defined as annotated unique rearrangements over total unique productive rearrangements. Group comparisons of TCR breadth used two-sided Wilcoxon rank-sum tests. TCRdb provides this immuneACCESS table in a form limited to in-frame rearrangements. Some clones are lacking; in checked studies, under half of them reflect an unresolved V gene, and why the rest are absent is not known. The V and J calls and the clone size are those of that table, but D and trimming were determined from the DNA. The sample table contains 300,000 to 500,000 clones; only one count was recorded for about 85% of them. Together, the top ten hold more than 3% of the sample.

V loses 7 bases, J loses 2 bases, and the germline ends lie 9 bases apart. Measured from the cysteine to the phenylalanine, the CDR3 is 12 residues long. Solely the CDR3 DNA is kept, with 36 bases framed from the first base. The germline V gene encodes CDR1 SNHLY and CDR2 FYNNEI. About this clone: Its antigen is still unknown. Per-base qualities were not stored, and no clone one base away is much larger.

What the study reported, not specific to this receptor: Spike-specific TCR breadth was higher in Ad26.COV2.S recipients than in placebo recipients (P = 0.0014). Vaccine and placebo recipients had comparable non-spike TCR breadth, which fits with the vaccine containing only spike. It was noted by the authors that total T cell responses may have been underestimated by the TCR breadth and depth analyses. The study lacked the statistical power to compare responses across vaccine doses or regimens. After vaccination, spike-specific CD8+ and CD4+ T cell responses were reported to show substantial breadth.

Taken with the paper, the label for treatment or condition translates to: 19 received Ad26.COV2.S at low or high dose, single or two shots; several received placebo; per-sample allocation not given. Repertoires of vaccine and placebo recipients were sequenced from samples collected on day 63 after the first injection. Between 29 July and 7 August 2020, Cohort 1b enrolled about 27 adults aged 18-55 years at one site in Boston, USA. Ad26.COV2.S consisted of a replication-incompetent adenovirus type 26 vector by which a prefusion-stabilized SARS-CoV-2 spike protein from the original Wuhan strain was expressed.

The clonotype originates from a person between 18 and 59 years old who received the Ad26.COV2.S COVID-19 vaccine or a placebo. Sequenced here: peripheral blood, sampled in a trial of Ad26.COV2.S vaccine versus placebo. Rearrangement joined TRBV2 to TRBJ2-7; a confident D gene designation cannot be given. The CDR3 reads CASKADTYEQYF. The base sequence is TGTGCCAGCAAGGCGGATACCTACGAGCAGTACTTC.